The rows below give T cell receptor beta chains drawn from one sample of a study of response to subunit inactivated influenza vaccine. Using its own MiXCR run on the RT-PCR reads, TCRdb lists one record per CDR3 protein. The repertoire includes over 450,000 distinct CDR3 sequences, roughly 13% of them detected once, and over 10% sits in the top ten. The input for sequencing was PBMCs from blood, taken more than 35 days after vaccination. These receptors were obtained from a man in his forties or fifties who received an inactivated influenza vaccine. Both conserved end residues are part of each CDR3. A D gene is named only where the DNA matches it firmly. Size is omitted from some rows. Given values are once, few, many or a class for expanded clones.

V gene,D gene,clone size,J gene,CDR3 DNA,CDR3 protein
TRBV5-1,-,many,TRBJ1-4,TGCGCCAGCAGCTTGGGGACTAAGCGGCGTGAAAAACTGTTTTTT,CASSLGTKRREKLFF
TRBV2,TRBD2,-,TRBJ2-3,TGTGCCAGCAGAGTTAGCGGGAGTGCAACAGATACGCAGTATTTT,CASRVSGSATDTQYF
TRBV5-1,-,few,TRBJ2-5,TGCGCCAGCAGCTTGGTGGGTAGCGGCAGACAAGAGACCCAGTACTTC,CASSLVGSGRQETQYF
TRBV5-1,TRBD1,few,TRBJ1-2,TGCGCCAGCAGCTTGGCACTACAGGGGTCCGGCTACACCTTC,CASSLALQGSGYTF
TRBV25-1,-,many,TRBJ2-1,TGTGCCAGCAGTTCTGAGTACAATGAGCAGTTCTTC,CASSSEYNEQFF
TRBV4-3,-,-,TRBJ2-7,TGCGCCAGCAGCCAAGATCCGACAGGAGGTCCCTACGAGCAGTACTTC,CASSQDPTGGPYEQYF
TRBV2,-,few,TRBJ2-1,TGTGCCAGCAGTTCCGACCCTGAGCAGTTCTTC,CASSSDPEQFF
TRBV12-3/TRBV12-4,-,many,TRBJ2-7,TGTGCCAGCAGTTCCCCGGGTGGGGAATACGAGCAGTACTTC,CASSSPGGEYEQYF
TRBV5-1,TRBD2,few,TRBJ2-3,TGCGCCAGCAGCTTGGGAAGCGGGAGGGCCACAGATACGCAGTATTTT,CASSLGSGRATDTQYF
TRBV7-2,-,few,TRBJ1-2,TGTGCCAGCAGCTTAGACGGGTCCCCGGGGCGCTATGGCTACACCTTC,CASSLDGSPGRYGYTF
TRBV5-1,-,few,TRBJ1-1,TGCGCCAGCAGCTTGGTGGGGGGCGTCAACACTGAAGCTTTCTTT,CASSLVGGVNTEAFF
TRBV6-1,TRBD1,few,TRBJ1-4,TGTGCCATCCCCGCCGAGGGGGCAGGGAGTGAAAAACTGTTTTTT,CAIPAEGAGSEKLFF
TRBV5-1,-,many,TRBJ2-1,TGCGCCAGCAGCTTTTCAGGGCAGGGACGTTACAATGAGCAGTTCTTC,CASSFSGQGRYNEQFF
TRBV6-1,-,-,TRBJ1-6,TGTGCCAGCAGCCAAGGGTTGTATTCACCCCTCCACTTT,CASSQGLYSPLHF